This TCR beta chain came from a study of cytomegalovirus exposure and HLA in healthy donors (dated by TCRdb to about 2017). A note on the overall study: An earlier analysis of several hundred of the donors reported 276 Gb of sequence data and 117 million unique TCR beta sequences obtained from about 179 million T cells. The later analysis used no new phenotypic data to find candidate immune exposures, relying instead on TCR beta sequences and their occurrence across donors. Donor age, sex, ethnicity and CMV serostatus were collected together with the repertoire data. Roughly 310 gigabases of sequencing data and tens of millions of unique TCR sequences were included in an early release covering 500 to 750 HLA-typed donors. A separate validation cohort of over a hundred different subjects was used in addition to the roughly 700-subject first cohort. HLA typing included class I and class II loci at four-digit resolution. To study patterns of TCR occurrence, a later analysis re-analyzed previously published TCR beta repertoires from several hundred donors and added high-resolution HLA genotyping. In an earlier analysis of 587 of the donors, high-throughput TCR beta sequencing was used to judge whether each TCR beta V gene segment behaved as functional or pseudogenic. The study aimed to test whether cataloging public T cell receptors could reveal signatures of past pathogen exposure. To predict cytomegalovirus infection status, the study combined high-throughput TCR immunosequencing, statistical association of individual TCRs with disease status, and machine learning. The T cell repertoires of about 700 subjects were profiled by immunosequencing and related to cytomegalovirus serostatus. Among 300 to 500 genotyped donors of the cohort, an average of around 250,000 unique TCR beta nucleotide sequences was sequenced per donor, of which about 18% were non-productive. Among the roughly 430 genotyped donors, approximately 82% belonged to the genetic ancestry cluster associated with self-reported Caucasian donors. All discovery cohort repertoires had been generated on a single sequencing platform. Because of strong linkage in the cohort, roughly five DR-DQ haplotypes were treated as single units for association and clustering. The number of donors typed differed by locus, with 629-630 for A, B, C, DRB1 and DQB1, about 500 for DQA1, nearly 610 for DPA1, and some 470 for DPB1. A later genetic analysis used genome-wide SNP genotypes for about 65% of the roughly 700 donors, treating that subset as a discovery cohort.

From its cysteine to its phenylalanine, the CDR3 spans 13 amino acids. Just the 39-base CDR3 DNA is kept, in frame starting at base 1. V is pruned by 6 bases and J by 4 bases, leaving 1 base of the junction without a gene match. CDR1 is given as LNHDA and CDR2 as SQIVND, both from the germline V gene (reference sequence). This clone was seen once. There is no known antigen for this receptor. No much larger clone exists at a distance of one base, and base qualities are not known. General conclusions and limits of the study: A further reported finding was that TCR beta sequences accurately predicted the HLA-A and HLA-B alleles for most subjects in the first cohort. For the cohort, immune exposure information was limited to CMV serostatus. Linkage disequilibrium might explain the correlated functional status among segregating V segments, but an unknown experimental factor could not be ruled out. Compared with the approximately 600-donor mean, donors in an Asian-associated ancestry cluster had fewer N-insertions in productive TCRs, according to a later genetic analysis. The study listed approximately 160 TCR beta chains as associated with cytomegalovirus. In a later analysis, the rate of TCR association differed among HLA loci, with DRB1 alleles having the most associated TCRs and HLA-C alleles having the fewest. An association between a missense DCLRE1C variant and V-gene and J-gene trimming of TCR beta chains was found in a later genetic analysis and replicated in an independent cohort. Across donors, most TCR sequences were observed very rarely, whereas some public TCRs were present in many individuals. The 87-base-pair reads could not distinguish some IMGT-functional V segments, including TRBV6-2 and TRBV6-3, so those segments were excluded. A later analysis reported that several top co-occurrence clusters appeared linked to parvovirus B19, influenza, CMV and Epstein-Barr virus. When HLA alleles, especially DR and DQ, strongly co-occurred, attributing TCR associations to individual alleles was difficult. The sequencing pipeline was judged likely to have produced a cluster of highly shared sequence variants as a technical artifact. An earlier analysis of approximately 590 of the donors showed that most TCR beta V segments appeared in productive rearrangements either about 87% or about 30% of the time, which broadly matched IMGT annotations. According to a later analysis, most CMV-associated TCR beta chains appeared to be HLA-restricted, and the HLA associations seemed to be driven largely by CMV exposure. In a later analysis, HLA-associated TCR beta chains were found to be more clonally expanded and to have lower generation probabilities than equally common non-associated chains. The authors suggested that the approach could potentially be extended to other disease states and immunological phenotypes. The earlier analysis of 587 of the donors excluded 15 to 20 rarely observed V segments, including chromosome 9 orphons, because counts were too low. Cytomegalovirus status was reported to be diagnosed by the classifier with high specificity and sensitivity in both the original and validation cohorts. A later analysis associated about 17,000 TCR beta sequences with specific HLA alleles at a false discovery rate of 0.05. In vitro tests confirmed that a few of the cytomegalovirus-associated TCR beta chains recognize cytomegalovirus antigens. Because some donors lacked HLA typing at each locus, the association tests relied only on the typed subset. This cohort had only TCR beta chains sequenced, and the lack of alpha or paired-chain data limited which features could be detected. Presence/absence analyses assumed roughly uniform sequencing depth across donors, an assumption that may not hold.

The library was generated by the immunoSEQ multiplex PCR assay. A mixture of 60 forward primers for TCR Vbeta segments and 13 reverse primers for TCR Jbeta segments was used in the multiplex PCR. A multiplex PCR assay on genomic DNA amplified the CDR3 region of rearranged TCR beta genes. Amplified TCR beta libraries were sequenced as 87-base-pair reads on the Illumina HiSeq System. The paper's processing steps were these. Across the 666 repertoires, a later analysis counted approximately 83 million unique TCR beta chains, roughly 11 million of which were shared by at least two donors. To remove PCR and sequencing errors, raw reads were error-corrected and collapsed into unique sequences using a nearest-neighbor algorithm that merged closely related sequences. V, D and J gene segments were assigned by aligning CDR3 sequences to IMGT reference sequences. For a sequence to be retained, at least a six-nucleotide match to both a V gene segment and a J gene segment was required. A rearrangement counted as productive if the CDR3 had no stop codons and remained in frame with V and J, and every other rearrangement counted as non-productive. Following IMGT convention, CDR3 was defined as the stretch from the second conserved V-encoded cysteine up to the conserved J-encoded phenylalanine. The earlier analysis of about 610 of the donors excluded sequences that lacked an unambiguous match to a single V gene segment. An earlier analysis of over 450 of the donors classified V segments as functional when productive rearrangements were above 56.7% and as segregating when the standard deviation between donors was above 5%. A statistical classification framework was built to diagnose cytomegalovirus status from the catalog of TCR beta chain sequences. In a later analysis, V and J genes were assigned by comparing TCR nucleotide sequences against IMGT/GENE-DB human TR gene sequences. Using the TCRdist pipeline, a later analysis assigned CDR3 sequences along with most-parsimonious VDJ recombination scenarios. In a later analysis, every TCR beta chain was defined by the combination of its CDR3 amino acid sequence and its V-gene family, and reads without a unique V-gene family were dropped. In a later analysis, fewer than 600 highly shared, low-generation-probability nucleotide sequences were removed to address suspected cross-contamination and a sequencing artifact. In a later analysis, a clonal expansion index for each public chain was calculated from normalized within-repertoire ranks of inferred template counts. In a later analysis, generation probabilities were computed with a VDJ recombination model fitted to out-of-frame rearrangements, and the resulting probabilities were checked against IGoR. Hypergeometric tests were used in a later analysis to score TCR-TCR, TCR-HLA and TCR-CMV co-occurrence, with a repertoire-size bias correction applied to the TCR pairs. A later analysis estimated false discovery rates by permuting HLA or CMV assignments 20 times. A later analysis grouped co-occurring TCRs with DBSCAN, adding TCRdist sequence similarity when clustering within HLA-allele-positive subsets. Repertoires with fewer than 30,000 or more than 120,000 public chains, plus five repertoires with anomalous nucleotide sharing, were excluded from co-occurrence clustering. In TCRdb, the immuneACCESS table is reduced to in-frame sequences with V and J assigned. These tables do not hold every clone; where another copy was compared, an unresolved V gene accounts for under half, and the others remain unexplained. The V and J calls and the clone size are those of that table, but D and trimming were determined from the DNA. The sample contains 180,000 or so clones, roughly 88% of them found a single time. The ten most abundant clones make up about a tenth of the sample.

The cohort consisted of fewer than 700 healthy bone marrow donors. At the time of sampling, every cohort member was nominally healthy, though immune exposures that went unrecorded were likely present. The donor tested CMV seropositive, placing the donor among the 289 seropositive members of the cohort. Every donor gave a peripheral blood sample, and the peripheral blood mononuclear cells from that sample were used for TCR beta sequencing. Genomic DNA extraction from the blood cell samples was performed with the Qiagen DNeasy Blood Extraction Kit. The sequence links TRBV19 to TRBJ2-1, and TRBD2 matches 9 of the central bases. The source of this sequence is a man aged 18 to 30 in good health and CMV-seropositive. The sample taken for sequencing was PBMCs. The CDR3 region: CASRSGGYNEQFF. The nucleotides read TGTGCCAGTAGGAGCGGGGGGTACAATGAGCAGTTCTTC. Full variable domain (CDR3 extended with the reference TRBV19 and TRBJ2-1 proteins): DGGITQSPKYLFRKEGQNVTLSCEQNLNHDAMYWYRQDPGQGLRLIYYSQIVNDFQKGDIAEGYSVSREKKESFPLTVTSAQKNPTAFYLCASRSGGYNEQFFGPGTRLTVL.